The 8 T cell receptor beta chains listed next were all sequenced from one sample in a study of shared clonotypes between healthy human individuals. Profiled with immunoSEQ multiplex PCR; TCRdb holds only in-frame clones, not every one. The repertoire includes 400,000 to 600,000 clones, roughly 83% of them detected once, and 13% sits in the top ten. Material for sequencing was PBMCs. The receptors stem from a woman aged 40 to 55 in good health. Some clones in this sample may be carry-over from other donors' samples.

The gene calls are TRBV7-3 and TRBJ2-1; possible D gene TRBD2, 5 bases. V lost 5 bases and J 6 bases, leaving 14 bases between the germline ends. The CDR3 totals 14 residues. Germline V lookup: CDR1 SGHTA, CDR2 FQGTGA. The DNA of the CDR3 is TGTGCCAGCAGCCGGACTTACTCAGCCAATGAGCAGTTCTTC. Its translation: CASSRTYSANEQFF.

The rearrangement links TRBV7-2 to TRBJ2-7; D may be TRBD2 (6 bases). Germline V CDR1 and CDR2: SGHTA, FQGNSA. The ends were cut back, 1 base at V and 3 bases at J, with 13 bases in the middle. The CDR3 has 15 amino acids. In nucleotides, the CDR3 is TGTGCCAGCAGCTTAGACATTCGGGAGCGCTACGAGCAGTACTTC. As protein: CASSLDIRERYEQYF.

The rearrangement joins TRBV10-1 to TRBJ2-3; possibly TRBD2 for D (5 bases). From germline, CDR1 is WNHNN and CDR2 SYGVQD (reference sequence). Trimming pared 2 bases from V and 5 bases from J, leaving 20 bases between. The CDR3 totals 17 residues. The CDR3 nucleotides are TGCGCCAGCAGTGAGGTGGGAGCCCTATTGGAGGAAGATACGCAGTATTTT. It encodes CASSEVGALLEEDTQYF.

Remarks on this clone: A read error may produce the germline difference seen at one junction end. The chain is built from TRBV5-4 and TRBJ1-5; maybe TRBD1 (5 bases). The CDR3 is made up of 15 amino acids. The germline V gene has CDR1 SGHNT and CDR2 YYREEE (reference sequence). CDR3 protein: CASSQAREAFQPQHF. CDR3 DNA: TGCGCCAGCAGCCAAGCCAGGGAGGCTTTTCAGCCCCAGCATTTT.

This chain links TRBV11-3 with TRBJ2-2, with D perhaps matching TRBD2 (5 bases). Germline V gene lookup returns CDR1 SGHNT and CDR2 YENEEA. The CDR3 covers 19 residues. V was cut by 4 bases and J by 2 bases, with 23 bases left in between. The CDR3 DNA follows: TGTGCCAGCAGCTCGGACGGGCGGTTCGGTCGGGAAAACACCGGGGAGCTGTTTTTT. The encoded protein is CASSSDGRFGRENTGELFF.

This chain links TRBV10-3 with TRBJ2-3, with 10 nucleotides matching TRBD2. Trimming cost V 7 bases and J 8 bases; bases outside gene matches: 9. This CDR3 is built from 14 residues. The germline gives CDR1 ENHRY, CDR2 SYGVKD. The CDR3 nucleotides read TGTGCCATCAAAGGGGGCCTAGCGGGAGTTACGCAGTATTTT. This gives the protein CAIKGGLAGVTQYF.

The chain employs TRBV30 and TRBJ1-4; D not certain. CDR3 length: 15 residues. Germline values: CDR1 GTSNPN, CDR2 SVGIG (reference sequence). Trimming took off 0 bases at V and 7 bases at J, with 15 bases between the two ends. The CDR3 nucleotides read TGTGCCTGGAGTGTACCGGGTGGAGGAGCTGAAAAACTGTTTTTT. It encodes CAWSVPGGGAEKLFF.

The CDR3 region has the DNA TGTGCCAGCAGTGAGGCGGGGAGTGGGGAAAAACTGTTTTTT. Residues: CASSEAGSGEKLFF. V and J are TRBV25-1 and TRBJ1-4; D call uncertain. The CDR3 spans 14 residues. Trimming shortened V by 3 bases and J by 8 bases, and 13 bases separated the two germline ends. Germline CDR1 reads MGHDK; CDR2 reads SYGVNS.